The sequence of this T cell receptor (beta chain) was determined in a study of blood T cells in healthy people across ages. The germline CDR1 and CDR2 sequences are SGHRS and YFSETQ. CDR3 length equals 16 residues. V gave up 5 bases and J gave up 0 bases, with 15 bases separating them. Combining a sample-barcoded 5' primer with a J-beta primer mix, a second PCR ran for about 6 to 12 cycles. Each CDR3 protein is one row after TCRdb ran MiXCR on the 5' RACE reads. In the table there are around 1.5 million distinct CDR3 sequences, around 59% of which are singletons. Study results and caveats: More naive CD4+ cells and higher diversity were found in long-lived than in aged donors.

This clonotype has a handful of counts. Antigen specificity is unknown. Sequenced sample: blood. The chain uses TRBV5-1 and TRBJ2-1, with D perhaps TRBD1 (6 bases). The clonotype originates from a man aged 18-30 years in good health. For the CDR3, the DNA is TGCGCCAGCAGACTTGGGACACAAAGCTCCTACAATGAGCAGTTCTTC. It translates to CASRLGTQSSYNEQFF.